This TCR beta chain derives from a study of identical twins. TCRdb passed the 5' RACE reads through MiXCR, listing each CDR3 protein once. The top ten clones hold roughly 4.3% of a sample with 650,000 to 750,000 distinct CDR3 sequences, 20% to 25% of them seen once. This CDR3 contains 14 residues. Germline values: CDR1 KGHDR, CDR2 SFDVKD. Trimming removed 5 bases from V and 7 bases from J, with 14 bases in between. Only a few counts were recorded for this clonotype. These data also formed part of another study, on T cells expressing NK-cell markers.

V gene TRBV24-1 combines with J gene TRBJ2-1; TRBD2 is a possible D gene (6 bases). The source of this sequence is a woman aged 18-35 years in good health. The sequenced sample consisted of PBMCs. CDR3 loop: CATSATGVGNEQFF. Here the CDR3 DNA reads TGTGCCACCAGTGCGACGGGAGTGGGGAATGAGCAGTTCTTC.